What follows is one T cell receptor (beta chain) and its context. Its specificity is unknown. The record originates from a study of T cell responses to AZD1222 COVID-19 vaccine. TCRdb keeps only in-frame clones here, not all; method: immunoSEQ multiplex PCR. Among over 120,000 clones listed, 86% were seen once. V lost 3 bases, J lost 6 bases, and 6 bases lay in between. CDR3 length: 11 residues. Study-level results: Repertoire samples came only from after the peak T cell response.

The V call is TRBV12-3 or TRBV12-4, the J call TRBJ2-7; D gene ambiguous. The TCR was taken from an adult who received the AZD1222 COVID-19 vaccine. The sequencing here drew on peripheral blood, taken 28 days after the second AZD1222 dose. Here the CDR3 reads CASSFGIEQYF. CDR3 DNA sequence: TGTGCCAGCAGTTTCGGAATCGAGCAGTACTTC.